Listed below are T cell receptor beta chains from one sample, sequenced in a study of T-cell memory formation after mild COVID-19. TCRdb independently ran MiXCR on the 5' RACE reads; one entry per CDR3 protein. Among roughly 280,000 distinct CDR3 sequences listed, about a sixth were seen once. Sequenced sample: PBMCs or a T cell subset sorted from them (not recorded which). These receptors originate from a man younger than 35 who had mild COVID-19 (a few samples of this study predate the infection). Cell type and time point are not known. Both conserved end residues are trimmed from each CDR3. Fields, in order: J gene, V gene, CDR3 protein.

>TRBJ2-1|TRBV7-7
ASSPSFSYNEQF
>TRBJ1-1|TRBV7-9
ASSSRGTLDTEAF
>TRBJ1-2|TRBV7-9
ASSLEEGGYT
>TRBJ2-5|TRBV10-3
AIRDSGGSQETQY
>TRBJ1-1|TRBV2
ASRTHPGTEAF
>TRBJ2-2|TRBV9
ASSVLSGTSSGELF
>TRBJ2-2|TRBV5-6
ASSLVQGANTGELF
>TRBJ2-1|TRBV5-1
ASSLALTGFNNEQF
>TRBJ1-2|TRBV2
ATVGTVDNYGYT
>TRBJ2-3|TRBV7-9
ASSVLTLYEDTQY
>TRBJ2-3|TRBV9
ASSVGPGDDTQY
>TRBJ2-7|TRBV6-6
ASSYSGGYPYEQY
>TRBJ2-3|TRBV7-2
ASSLVAGGITDTQY
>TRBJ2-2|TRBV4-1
ASSHEGTGDDGELF
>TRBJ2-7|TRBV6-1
ASRQSGDGALWQY
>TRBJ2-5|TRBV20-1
SARIQGLRETQY
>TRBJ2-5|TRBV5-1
ASSLMSVPRETQY
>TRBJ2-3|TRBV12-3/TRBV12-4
ASSIRESTDTQY
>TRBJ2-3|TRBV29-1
SVEGGRGVTDTQY
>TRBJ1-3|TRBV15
ATSREAGIGNTIY
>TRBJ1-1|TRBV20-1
SARLAIMNTEAF
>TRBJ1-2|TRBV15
ATSLLVIRFWTRQVVLVFSP
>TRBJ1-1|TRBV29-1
SVCSQTPEAF
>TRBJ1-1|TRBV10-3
AIRGGNTEAF
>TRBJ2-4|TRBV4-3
ASRPGLDIQY
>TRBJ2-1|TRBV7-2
ASSLLSQTYNEQF
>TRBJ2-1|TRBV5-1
ASSSIGTANNEQF